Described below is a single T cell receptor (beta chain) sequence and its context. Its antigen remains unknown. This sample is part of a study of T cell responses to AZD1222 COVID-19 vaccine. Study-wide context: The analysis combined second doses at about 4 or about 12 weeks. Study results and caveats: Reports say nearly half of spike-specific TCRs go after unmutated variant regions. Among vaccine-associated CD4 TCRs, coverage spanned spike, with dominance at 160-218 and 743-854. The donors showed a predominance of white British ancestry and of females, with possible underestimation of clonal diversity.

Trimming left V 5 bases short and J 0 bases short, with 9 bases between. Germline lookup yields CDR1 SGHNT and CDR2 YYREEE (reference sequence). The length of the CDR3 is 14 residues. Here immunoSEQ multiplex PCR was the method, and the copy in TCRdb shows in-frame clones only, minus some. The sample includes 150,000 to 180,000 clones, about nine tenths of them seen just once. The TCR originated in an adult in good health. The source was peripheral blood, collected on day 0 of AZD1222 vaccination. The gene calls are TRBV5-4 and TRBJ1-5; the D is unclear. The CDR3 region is CASSDIYSNQPQHF. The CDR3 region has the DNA TGTGCCAGCAGTGACATTTATAGCAATCAGCCCCAGCATTTT.